This T cell receptor beta chain was sequenced during a study of blood T cell repertoires in COVID-19. V dropped 6 bases and J dropped 6; count of bases not matched to a gene: 16. This CDR3 comprises 16 residues. The V gene's germline CDR1 is SQVTM and CDR2 ANQGSEA. Measured with immunoSEQ multiplex PCR; TCRdb has only the in-frame clones, and not every one. The sample comprises around 370,000 clones, more than 70% of which are singletons, and roughly 6.6% rests with the top ten. What was sequenced was peripheral blood. The clonotype was recovered from a woman in her 70s with COVID-19, enrolled during active disease. The chain recombines TRBV29-1 with TRBJ1-2; 10 nucleotides agree with TRBD1. CDR3 region: CSVLFTPGQGKDGYTF. CDR3 in DNA: TGCAGCGTCCTATTCACCCCGGGACAGGGGAAGGATGGCTACACCTTC.